These 24 T cell receptor beta chains share one sample of origin, sequenced in a study of identical twins (dated by TCRdb to 2016 to 2017). Libraries were made using 5' RACE. The run used an Illumina HiSeq 2000. The public sequencing data were trimmed at Q25 with fastp and processed into clonotypes with MiXCR by TCRdb, which kept only in-frame beta chains. Each CDR3 protein appears once, grouped with its most common genes and DNA. The sample includes 450,000 or so distinct CDR3 sequences, with 14% observed a single time. The ten most abundant clones make up about 0.52% of the sample. The data also belong to a second study, concerning yellow fever vaccine responses in identical twins.

Specimen: CD4+ T cells sorted from blood. These receptors originate from a woman between 18 and 29 years old in good health.

This clonotype was seen repeatedly, ten times or more. J is TRBJ2-4 and V is TRBV20-1; tentatively, D is TRBD1 or TRBD2 (5 bases each). The CDR3 contains 13 residues. Deletions cut 6 bases from V and 4 bases from J, with 13 bases between. Germline V gives CDR1 DFQATT, CDR2 SNEGSKA (reference sequence). CDR3 in amino acids: CSATGTAKNIQYF. CDR3 bases: TGCAGTGCCACCGGGACGGCAAAAAACATTCAGTACTTC.

J is TRBJ2-7 and V is TRBV28, with D perhaps TRBD1 (5 bases). V dropped 1 base and J dropped 0 bases, with 10 bases sitting between them. There are 15 residues in the CDR3. Germline assignment: CDR1 MDHEN and CDR2 SYDVKM. The CDR3 bases are TGTGCCAGCAGTTTATACAGGACCCTCTCCTACGAGCAGTACTTC. Translated, it gives CASSLYRTLSYEQYF.

This clonotype was found many times. J is TRBJ1-1 and V is TRBV5-1, with unresolved D. V shed 4 bases and J shed 6 bases, with 13 bases lying between them. The CDR3 covers 13 residues. The germline gives CDR1 SGHRS, CDR2 YFSETQ. DNA of the CDR3: TGCGCCAGCAGCCCCTTACTTGGCTCTGAAGCTTTCTTT. Translated: CASSPLLGSEAFF. The full variable domain, its missing parts supplied by reference TRBV5-1 and TRBJ1-1, is KAGVTQTPRYLIKTRGQQVTLSCSPISGHRSVSWYQQTPGQGLQFLFEYFSETQRNKGNFPGRFSGRQFSNSRSEMNVSTLELGDSALYLCASSPLLGSEAFFGQGTRLTVV.

This clonotype was seen a handful of times. V is TRBV13 and J is TRBJ2-7, with TRBD2 matching over 10 bases. V lost 6 bases and J lost 2; bases outside the gene matches: 13. This CDR3 spans 17 amino acids. The V gene's germline CDR1 is PRHDT and CDR2 FYEKMQ (reference sequence). CDR3 bases: TGTGCCAGCAGACCTCCGATTGGGACTAGCGTGACCTACGAGCAGTACTTC. It is translated as CASRPPIGTSVTYEQYF.

This clonotype came up once. The V and J genes are TRBV7-9 and TRBJ1-2, with no clear D. The germline V gene has CDR1 SEHNR and CDR2 FQNEAQ (reference sequence). The V end was cut by 3 bases, the J end by 8 bases, with 10 bases between. The CDR3 is made up of 12 amino acids. In nucleotides, the CDR3 is TGTGCCAGCAGCTTTATAGGAGGCGGCTACACCTTC. It yields the protein CASSFIGGGYTF.

CDR3 region: CASSGGVPSTDTQYF. The CDR3 bases are TGCGCCAGCAGCGGGGGAGTTCCTAGCACAGATACGCAGTATTTT. The J gene is TRBJ2-3, the V gene TRBV5-1; D tentatively reads TRBD1 or TRBD2 (5 bases each). Germline loops: CDR1 SGHRS, CDR2 YFSETQ. The CDR3 covers 15 residues. Trimming left V 4 bases short and J 0 bases short, with 12 bases between.

J is TRBJ2-5 and V is TRBV29-1; D might be TRBD2 (6 bases). The CDR3 has 12 amino acids. Trimming took 6 bases from V and 4 from J, leaving 12 bases between them. Looked up from germline, CDR1 is SQVTM and CDR2 is ANQGSEA. CDR3 DNA sequence: TGCAGCGTGGGAGCGGGTCCAGAGACCCAGTACTTC. Amino acids: CSVGAGPETQYF.

The V call is TRBV5-1, the J call TRBJ2-7; 9 positions match TRBD1. With V trimmed by 3 bases and J by 2 bases, 6 bases remained unmatched. CDR1 is SGHRS and CDR2 is YFSETQ in the germline V gene. CDR3 length equals 15 residues. As DNA, the CDR3 is TGCGCCAGCAGCTCCGGGACAGGGAGAACCTACGAGCAGTACTTC. It is translated as CASSSGTGRTYEQYF.

The CDR3 sequence is CASSTTEYGYTF. In DNA form, the CDR3 reads TGTGCCAGCAGTACGACAGAGTATGGCTACACCTTC. This chain links TRBV2 with TRBJ1-2; D may be TRBD1 (5 bases). CDR3 length equals 12 residues. Per the germline V gene, CDR1 is SNHLY and CDR2 is FYNNEI. Trimming removed 5 bases at V and 5 bases at J, with 9 bases between.

This clonotype appeared a few times. The rearrangement uses TRBV18 and TRBJ2-5; D possibly uses TRBD1 or TRBD2 (5 bases each). The CDR3 has 13 residues. From germline, CDR1 is KGHSH and CDR2 LQKENI. The ends were cut back, 3 bases at V and 4 bases at J, with 9 bases in the middle. The CDR3 loop is CASSPGVRETQYF. CDR3 DNA: TGTGCCAGCTCACCGGGGGTTCGAGAGACCCAGTACTTC.

This clonotype was counted a few times. The rearrangement uses TRBV6-5 and TRBJ1-6; possible D gene TRBD1, 5 bases. The germline V gene encodes CDR1 MNHEY and CDR2 SVGAGI. V was cut by 4 bases and J by 4 bases, with 8 bases left in between. The CDR3 spans 14 residues. As DNA, the CDR3 is TGTGCCAGCAGTTCGGGACGGTATAATTCACCCCTCCACTTT. Amino acids: CASSSGRYNSPLHF.

In its sample, this clonotype was seen a few times. The gene calls are TRBV6-5 and TRBJ2-2, with 12 bases identical to TRBD1. V gave up 2 bases and J gave up 0 bases; unmatched junction bases: 4. Germline lookup yields CDR1 MNHEY and CDR2 SVGAGI. The CDR3 runs 18 residues. CDR3 sequence reads: CASSYPGTGGPNTGELFF. The CDR3 coding sequence is TGTGCCAGCAGTTACCCTGGGACAGGGGGCCCGAACACCGGGGAGCTGTTTTTT.

This clonotype was counted between two and nine times. The CDR3 loop is CASSRVGRTSGTDTQYF. CDR3 nucleotides: TGTGCCAGCAGTAGGGTGGGCCGGACTAGCGGCACAGATACGCAGTATTTT. The V call is TRBV28, the J call TRBJ2-3, with 9 bases aligning to TRBD2. Germline CDR1 reads MDHEN; CDR2 reads SYDVKM. The CDR3 totals 17 residues. V lost 5 bases to trimming and J lost 1 base; unmatched junction nucleotides: 10.

The chain recombines TRBV15 with TRBJ2-1, with TRBD2 identical over 10 bases. With V trimmed by 1 base and J by 6 bases, 12 bases remained unmatched. CDR3 size: 18 residues. Germline assignment: CDR1 LNHNV and CDR2 YYDKDF (reference sequence). CDR3 sequence (DNA): TGTGCCACCAGCAGAGTCCCTATTGGAGCGGGAGGGCCCAATGAGCAGTTCTTC. Translating it yields CATSRVPIGAGGPNEQFF.

CDR3 in amino acids: CASSFPGTSGSREQYF. The CDR3 bases are TGTGCCAGCAGTTTCCCTGGGACTAGCGGGAGCCGGGAGCAGTACTTC. This chain uses TRBV28 with TRBJ2-7; 14 bases match TRBD2. Losses at the gene ends were 3 bases for V and 7 bases for J; bases not matched to a gene: 8. The germline V gene encodes CDR1 MDHEN and CDR2 SYDVKM. The CDR3 consists of 16 residues.

The chain couples TRBV11-2 to TRBJ2-5; D is possibly TRBD1 (6 bases). CDR1 and CDR2 (germline): SGHAT, FQNNGV. The CDR3 sequence is 14 residues long. V dropped 2 bases and J dropped 3 bases, with 10 bases sitting between them. DNA for the CDR3: TGTGCCAGCAGCTTAAGTACAGGGAAAGAGACCCAGTACTTC. This sequence encodes CASSLSTGKETQYF.

Only a few counts were recorded for this clonotype. The rearrangement links TRBV29-1 to TRBJ2-7; TRBD2 aligns across 7 bases. V was clipped by 3 bases and J by 6 bases; unmatched bases: 5. The CDR3 is made up of 12 amino acids. The germline CDR1 and CDR2 sequences are SQVTM and ANQGSEA. CDR3 in amino acids: CSVESTGGEQYF. The CDR3 DNA reads TGCAGCGTTGAGTCGACGGGGGGCGAGCAGTACTTC.

This clonotype was seen repeatedly, ten times or more. The rearrangement joins TRBV7-9 to TRBJ2-7; D is possibly TRBD1 (6 bases). Germline CDR1 and CDR2: SEHNR and FQNEAQ (reference sequence). V shed 1 base and J shed 2 bases, with 12 bases lying between them. CDR3 size: 15 residues. CDR3 amino acids: CASSLGDTLTYEQYF. In DNA form, the CDR3 reads TGTGCCAGCAGCTTAGGGGACACCTTAACCTACGAGCAGTACTTC.

V and J are TRBV7-9 and TRBJ2-7; no clear D gene. CDR1 is SEHNR and CDR2 is FQNEAQ in the germline V gene (reference sequence). With 5 bases removed from V and 0 bases from J, the gap between germline ends came to 11 bases. CDR3 length equals 14 residues. The CDR3 region is CASSHSYTSYEQYF. The CDR3, as DNA: TGTGCCAGCAGCCACTCGTACACCTCCTACGAGCAGTACTTC.

This clonotype was seen a handful of times. This chain links TRBV29-1 with TRBJ1-1; tentative D call: TRBD1 (6 bases). CDR3 length: 12 residues. The V and J ends lost 7 bases and 5 bases respectively, with 14 bases between them. Germline lookup yields CDR1 SQVTM and CDR2 ANQGSEA. For the CDR3, the DNA is TGCAGCGCCTTACAGGGATGGACTGAAGCTTTCTTT. As protein: CSALQGWTEAFF. The full variable domain, completed using reference TRBV29-1 and TRBJ1-1, is SAVISQKPSRDICQRGTSLTIQCQVDSQVTMMFWYRQQPGQSLTLIATANQGSEATYESGFVIDKFPISRPNLTFSTLTVSNMSPEDSSIYLCSALQGWTEAFFGQGTRLTVV.

This clonotype was seen many times. This chain links TRBV5-1 with TRBJ2-1, with D unclear. The CDR3 length is 14 residues. V was pared by 0 bases and J by 3 bases, with 7 bases between. Germline lookup yields CDR1 SGHRS and CDR2 YFSETQ. The CDR3 sequence: CASSLAGFYNEQFF. DNA of the CDR3: TGCGCCAGCAGCTTGGCCGGCTTCTACAATGAGCAGTTCTTC.

This clonotype was detected only a few times. The chain joins TRBV5-5 to TRBJ2-5; D is undetermined. Germline loops: CDR1 SGHKS, CDR2 YYEKEE (reference sequence). The CDR3 loop spans 13 amino acids. With 6 bases removed from V and 2 bases from J, the gap between germline ends came to 11 bases. The CDR3 region is CASTSMGQETQYF. Here the CDR3 DNA reads TGTGCCAGCACCTCCATGGGGCAAGAGACCCAGTACTTC.

This clonotype was counted between two and nine times. The chain recombines TRBV4-3 with TRBJ2-5; 7 bases fit TRBD1. CDR3 length: 16 residues. Germline assignment: CDR1 LGHNA and CDR2 YSLEER. Trimming took 2 bases from V and 2 from J; bases not matched to a gene: 8. CDR3 coding DNA: TGCGCCAGCAGCCAATCCGGGACAGCCCTACAAGAGACCCAGTACTTC. This translates into CASSQSGTALQETQYF.

This clonotype was observed a handful of times. J is TRBJ2-7 and V is TRBV6-1; D is possibly TRBD2 (6 bases). Germline values: CDR1 MNHNS, CDR2 SASEGT. V was cut by 7 bases and J by 2 bases, with 15 bases left in between. The CDR3 contains 14 residues. The CDR3 nucleotides are TGTGCCAGCACAACCGGGACGGGAGCCTACGAGCAGTACTTC. Amino acids: CASTTGTGAYEQYF.